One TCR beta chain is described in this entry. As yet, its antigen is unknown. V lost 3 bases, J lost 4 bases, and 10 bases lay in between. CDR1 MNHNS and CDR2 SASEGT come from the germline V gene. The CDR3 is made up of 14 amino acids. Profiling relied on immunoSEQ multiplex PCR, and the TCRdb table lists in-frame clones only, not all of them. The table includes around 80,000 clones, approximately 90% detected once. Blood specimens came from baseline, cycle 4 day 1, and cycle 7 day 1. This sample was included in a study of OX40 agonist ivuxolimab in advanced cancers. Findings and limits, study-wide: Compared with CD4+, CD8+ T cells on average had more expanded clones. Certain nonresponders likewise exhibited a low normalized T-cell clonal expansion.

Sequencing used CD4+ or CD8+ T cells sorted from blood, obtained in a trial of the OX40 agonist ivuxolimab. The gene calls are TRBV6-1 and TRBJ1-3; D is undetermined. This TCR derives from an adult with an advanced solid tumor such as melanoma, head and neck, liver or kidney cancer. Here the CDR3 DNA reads TGTGCCAGCAGTGATCGGCAGTACGGAAACACCATATATTTT. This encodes CASSDRQYGNTIYF.